The 30 T cell receptor beta chains listed next were all sequenced from one sample in a study of human T cells and chemical hapten exposure. Using its own MiXCR run on the RACE reads, TCRdb lists one record per CDR3 protein. The sample carries roughly 100,000 distinct CDR3 sequences, 12% recorded once. This sample's time point: pre-sensitization, week 0. Treatment: therapeutic diphenylcyclopropenone sensitization with weekly scalp DPC. Sequenced material: whole blood, taken in connection with sensitization to the hapten diphenylcyclopropenone (DPC). These receptors were obtained from a woman in her forties or fifties with alopecia areata. Some clones in this sample may be carry-over from other donors' samples.

V is TRBV11-2 and J is TRBJ1-1; D is possibly TRBD1 (5 bases). Trimming removed 4 bases at V and 6 bases at J, with 9 bases between. The germline CDR1 and CDR2 sequences are SGHAT and FQNNGV. The CDR3 has 12 amino acids. This CDR3 is CASSSGWAEAFF. CDR3 sequence (DNA): TGTGCCAGCAGCTCAGGGTGGGCTGAAGCTTTCTTT.

The chain recombines TRBV28 with TRBJ2-7; tentatively, D is TRBD1 or TRBD2 (6 bases each). Germline CDR1 reads MDHEN; CDR2 reads SYDVKM. This CDR3 contains 13 residues. V was clipped by 7 bases and J by 7 bases, with 17 bases between them. CDR3 protein: CASKGGSVREQYF. CDR3 nucleotides: TGTGCCAGCAAAGGGGGGTCCGTCCGGGAGCAGTACTTC.

The J gene is TRBJ1-5, the V gene TRBV7-2, with D tentatively TRBD1 (6 bases). Germline V gene data show CDR1 as SGHTA and CDR2 as FQGNSA. V was cut by 4 bases and J by 1 base, with 14 bases left in between. The CDR3 has 16 residues. The CDR3 nucleotides are TGTGCCAGCAGCTCAGAAGGGGGTCTGAGCAATCAGCCCCAGCATTTT. Translating it yields CASSSEGGLSNQPQHF.

The genes are TRBV7-7 and TRBJ2-5, with a tentative D call TRBD2 (5 bases). Trimming cost V 0 bases and J 9 bases, with 14 bases left between them. This CDR3 region has 14 residues. Germline V gene sequence: CDR1 SSHAT, CDR2 FNYEAQ (reference sequence). This CDR3 is CASSLAGRDRAQYF. The CDR3 region has the DNA TGTGCCAGCAGCTTAGCGGGCCGGGATCGGGCCCAGTACTTC.

The chain joins TRBV4-1 to TRBJ2-1; D unresolved. This CDR3 contains 13 residues. CDR1 and CDR2 (germline): MGHRA, YSYEKL. With 1 base removed from V and 6 bases from J, the gap between germline ends came to 7 bases. The CDR3: CASSQVSGNEQFF. The DNA for the CDR3 is TGCGCCAGCAGCCAAGTTTCGGGCAATGAGCAGTTCTTC.

V and J are TRBV6-2 or TRBV6-3 and TRBJ1-5, with D tentatively TRBD1 (6 bases). This CDR3 region has 18 residues. Germline lookup yields CDR1 MNHEY and CDR2 SVGEGT. Between the trimmed V and J ends, which lost 4 bases and 7 bases, there was a span of 26 bases. This chain's CDR3 is CASSLPPIPTGGYQPQHF. The CDR3 nucleotides read TGTGCCAGCAGTTTACCCCCAATCCCGACAGGAGGTTACCAGCCCCAGCATTTT.

This clonotype appeared many times. This rearrangement joins TRBV11-2 to TRBJ2-7, with 10 bases that match TRBD1. V was pared by 4 bases and J by 7 bases, with 13 bases of the junction left unmatched. This CDR3 region has 16 residues. Germline loops: CDR1 SGHAT, CDR2 FQNNGV. Written as DNA, the CDR3 is TGTGCCAGCAGCTCCGCGGACAGGGGGTCCCCCCTGGAGCAGTACTTC. It yields the protein CASSSADRGSPLEQYF.

This chain joins TRBV12-2 and TRBJ1-5. TRBV12-2 is tagged as a pseudogene. The CDR3 extends over 17 amino acids. The CDR3 nucleotides are TGTGCAAGTCGCTTAGTGTTAAGCGGTTATAGCAATCAGCCCCAGCATTTT. Protein sequence: CASRLVLSGYSNQPQHF.

The table lists this clonotype with many counts. The J gene is TRBJ2-5, the V gene TRBV29-1, with TRBD1 identical over 7 bases. CDR3 length: 13 residues. Germline lookup yields CDR1 SQVTM and CDR2 ANQGSEA. V was pared by 7 bases and J by 1 base, with 6 bases of the junction left unmatched. This chain's CDR3 is CSGVGQIQETQYF. CDR3 in DNA: TGCAGCGGCGTGGGACAGATCCAAGAGACCCAGTACTTC.

This clonotype was observed a handful of times. This chain connects TRBV27 to TRBJ1-1, with 9 bases that match TRBD1. V was pared by 4 bases and J by 5 bases, with 5 bases of the junction left unmatched. The CDR3 sequence is 14 residues long. Germline V gene sequence: CDR1 MNHEY, CDR2 SMNVEV (reference sequence). The CDR3: CASSYGQGMTEAFF. CDR3 bases: TGTGCCAGCAGTTACGGACAGGGGATGACTGAAGCTTTCTTT.

V usage is TRBV28 and J usage is TRBJ1-1; no clear D. The CDR3 sequence is 12 residues long. Germline loops: CDR1 MDHEN, CDR2 SYDVKM. The V end was cut by 2 bases, the J end by 9 bases, with 10 bases between. The CDR3 is CASSLAYSQAFF. For the CDR3, the DNA is TGTGCCAGCAGTTTAGCCTACAGCCAAGCTTTCTTT.

This clonotype was observed many times. The chain is built from TRBV9 and TRBJ2-3, with 12 bases that match TRBD2. J lost 0 bases, V lost 2 bases, and 16 bases had no gene match. In germline, CDR1 is SGDLS, CDR2 YYNGEE. There are 21 residues in the CDR3. The CDR3 DNA sequence: TGTGCCAGCAGCGTTTCTTTGGAACTAGCGGGAGGCTACCAGAGCACAGATACGCAGTATTTT. Translated: CASSVSLELAGGYQSTDTQYF.

The genes are TRBV5-4 and TRBJ1-1; 11 positions agree with TRBD1. The CDR3 runs to 16 residues. In germline, CDR1 is SGHNT, CDR2 YYREEE (reference sequence). The V segment lost 4 bases and the J segment 1 base; nucleotides outside the gene matches: 6. Written as DNA, the CDR3 is TGTGCCAGCAGCCCGGGACAGGGGGAAAAGAACACTGAAGCTTTCTTT. Its translation: CASSPGQGEKNTEAFF.

The V and J genes are TRBV4-1 and TRBJ2-3; TRBD1 is a possible D gene (6 bases). This CDR3 contains 14 residues. From germline, CDR1 is MGHRA and CDR2 YSYEKL. Trimming took 4 bases from V and 8 from J, leaving 16 bases between them. The CDR3 DNA reads TGCGCCAGCAGCCTACAGGGCGGCGAGGGTACGCAGTATTTT. It yields the protein CASSLQGGEGTQYF.

The genes are TRBV20-1 and TRBJ2-7, with D perhaps assigned TRBD1 or TRBD2 (5 bases each). V dropped 5 bases and J dropped 6 bases, with 14 bases sitting between them. Germline CDR1 reads DFQATT; CDR2 reads SNEGSKA (reference sequence). The CDR3 is 12 residues long. The CDR3 loop is CSAATVRGEQYF. CDR3 nucleotide sequence: TGCAGTGCTGCGACAGTGAGGGGCGAGCAGTACTTC.

Only a few counts were recorded for this clonotype. The chain is built from TRBV7-9 and TRBJ2-2; D is unresolved. Germline CDR1 and CDR2: SEHNR and FQNEAQ (reference sequence). The CDR3 length is 14 residues. The V end was cut by 3 bases, the J end by 3 bases, with 8 bases between. CDR3 bases: TGTGCCAGCAGCTTTGAAGTATACACCGGGGAGCTGTTTTTT. Translation: CASSFEVYTGELFF.

Here the CDR3 DNA reads TGCGCCAGTTCCTCCGGGACAGCTCTAACCGGGGAGCTGTTTTTT. Its translation is CASSSGTALTGELFF. The genes are TRBV4-1 and TRBJ2-2, with 7 bases matching TRBD1. The CDR3 has 15 amino acids. V was pared by 9 bases and J by 5 bases, with 12 bases of the junction left unmatched. Germline V gene sequence: CDR1 MGHRA, CDR2 YSYEKL.

This clonotype has at least ten counts. The chain combines TRBV18 with TRBJ1-2; 7 nucleotides match TRBD1. V dropped 3 bases and J dropped 2; count of bases not matched to a gene: 3. The CDR3 runs 14 residues. The germline V gene has CDR1 KGHSH and CDR2 LQKENI. The CDR3 reads CASSPGTANYGYTF. DNA of the CDR3: TGTGCCAGCTCACCGGGGACAGCCAACTATGGCTACACCTTC. Filled out from reference TRBV18 and TRBJ1-2, the complete variable domain reads NAGVMQNPRHLVRRRGQEARLRCSPMKGHSHVYWYRQLPEEGLKFMVYLQKENIIDESGMPKERFSAEFPKEGPSILRIQQVVRGDSAAYFCASSPGTANYGYTFGSGTRLTVV.

This clonotype was counted at least ten times. The J gene is TRBJ2-2, the V gene TRBV11-3; 7 bases fit TRBD1. The germline gives CDR1 SGHNT, CDR2 YENEEA. The trim removed 7 bases at V and 7 bases at J, leaving 6 bases unmatched. The CDR3 extends over 13 amino acids. The CDR3 DNA reads as TGTGCCAGCACCGACAGGGCCAACGGGGAGCTGTTTTTT. Amino acid sequence: CASTDRANGELFF. The full variable domain, completed using reference TRBV11-3 and TRBJ2-2, is EAGVVQSPRYKIIEKKQPVAFWCNPISGHNTLYWYLQNLGQGPELLIRYENEEAVDDSQLPKDRFSAERLKGVDSTLKIQPAELGDSAVYLCASTDRANGELFFGEGSRLTVL.

The chain couples TRBV28 to TRBJ1-2, with D perhaps matching TRBD1 (5 bases). The CDR3 contains 12 residues. Germline V CDR1 and CDR2: MDHEN, SYDVKM. As DNA, the CDR3 is TGTGGGACATACATCATCAACTATGGCTACACCTTC. Its protein is CGTYIINYGYTF.

This clonotype came up many times. The chain recombines TRBV5-1 with TRBJ1-1, with 9 bases matching TRBD1. The CDR3 is made up of 15 amino acids. Germline CDR1 reads SGHRS; CDR2 reads YFSETQ. The junction had 8 bases not matched to a gene; V was cut back by 4 bases and J by 4 bases. The CDR3 here is CASSLQGAGATEAFF. The CDR3 DNA sequence: TGCGCCAGCAGCCTACAGGGGGCAGGCGCCACTGAAGCTTTCTTT.

About this clonotype: This could be a read error, since a much larger clone is one nucleotide away. The CDR3 loop reads CASSFWSPPGNEQFF. The CDR3 nucleotides are TGTGCCAGCAGTTTTTGGAGTCCCCCTGGCAATGAGCAGTTCTTC. The chain couples TRBV12-3 or TRBV12-4 to TRBJ2-1; the D is unclear. Trimming shortened V by 3 bases and J by 6 bases, and 15 bases separated the two germline ends. There are 15 residues in the CDR3.

This clonotype was recorded at least ten times. The chain employs TRBV13 and TRBJ1-1; TRBD1 agrees at 9 bases. V gave up 4 bases and J gave up 6 bases; unmatched junction bases: 9. The CDR3 extends over 15 amino acids. CDR1 and CDR2 from the germline V gene are PRHDT and FYEKMQ (reference sequence). CDR3 sequence (DNA): TGTGCCAGCAGCTCCATCCGGACAGGGGTGCCTGAAGCTTTCTTT. Translation gives CASSSIRTGVPEAFF.

This clonotype was seen a few times. V is TRBV5-6 and J is TRBJ2-2, with 12 bases fitting TRBD2. The CDR3 contains 19 residues. J lost 6 bases, V lost 2 bases, and 14 bases had no gene match. In germline, CDR1 is SGHDT, CDR2 YYEEEE. CDR3 sequence reads: CASSFASGRAEYSSGELFF. The DNA of the CDR3 is TGTGCCAGCAGCTTCGCTAGCGGGAGGGCCGAATATTCTTCCGGGGAGCTGTTTTTT.

This chain joins TRBV3-1 and TRBJ1-1; D ambiguous. Germline-derived CDR1 and CDR2 are LGHDT and YNNKEL (reference sequence). The CDR3 runs to 13 residues. Between the trimmed V and J ends, which lost 2 bases and 5 bases, there was a span of 9 bases. CDR3 coding DNA: TGTGCCAGCAGCCAATTTGTCAGGACTGAAGCTTTCTTT. It codes for CASSQFVRTEAFF.

This sequence joins TRBV28 and TRBJ2-7; D unclear. From germline, CDR1 is MDHEN and CDR2 SYDVKM. Trimming left V 2 bases short and J 6 bases short, with 11 bases between. The CDR3 totals 13 residues. The CDR3 DNA is TGTGCCAGCAGTTTAAGGGTCCGCCCCGAGCAGTACTTC. As protein: CASSLRVRPEQYF.

Ten or more counts support this clonotype. The rearrangement joins TRBV20-1 to TRBJ1-6; D is uncertain. Germline CDR1 is DFQATT and CDR2 is SNEGSKA (reference sequence). This CDR3 spans 16 amino acids. The ends were cut back, 7 bases at V and 7 bases at J, with 23 bases in the middle. Here the CDR3 reads CSVSPLQPTTNSPLHF. The CDR3 nucleotides read TGCAGTGTCTCACCCCTACAGCCCACTACCAATTCACCCCTCCACTTT.

This chain links TRBV2 with TRBJ2-5; D is uncertain. The CDR3 covers 14 residues. Germline lookup yields CDR1 SNHLY and CDR2 FYNNEI. Trimming shortened V by 5 bases and J by 2 bases, and 12 bases separated the two germline ends. The CDR3 protein is CASSWYGAQETQYF. The CDR3 region has the DNA TGTGCCAGCAGTTGGTATGGAGCACAAGAGACCCAGTACTTC.

This clonotype was found a few times. CDR3 DNA: TGTGCCAGCAGTTACCGCGGGACAGGGGAAGTTGACACTGAAGCTTTCTTT. Translation: CASSYRGTGEVDTEAFF. V gene TRBV6-6 combines with J gene TRBJ1-1; 10 nucleotides match TRBD1. Trimming removed 2 bases from V and 3 bases from J; junction bases left unmatched: 9. The CDR3 spans 17 residues. Germline loops: CDR1 MNHNY, CDR2 SVGAGI (reference sequence).

The sample holds many counts of this clonotype. This chain connects TRBV2 to TRBJ2-3; a weak D match, TRBD2 (5 bases). Germline V CDR1 and CDR2: SNHLY, FYNNEI. The CDR3 extends over 15 amino acids. V lost 3 bases and J lost 4, with 14 bases in between. The CDR3 DNA is TGTGCCAGCAGTGATACGGGCCGAGGGCCAGATACGCAGTATTTT. Protein product: CASSDTGRGPDTQYF.